Below, one T cell receptor (beta chain) is given with its context. This specimen belongs to a study of CD8+ T cells in alopecia areata. The treatment denotes: oral pan-JAK inhibitor, 5-10 mg twice daily. Isolated RNA was reverse transcribed into cDNA used as the sequencing template. Repertoires were generated with immunoSEQ multiplex PCR, while TCRdb's copy carries only in-frame clones and drops some. The sample comprises approximately 100,000 clones, just over 85% of which are singletons, and roughly 10% rests with the top ten. The TCR sequence derives from a human donor with alopecia areata. Here the sequenced sample was CD8+ T cells sorted from blood, taken around week 31, from a patient treated with tofacitinib.

The CDR3 loop is CAIQTGGYEQYF. The DNA for the CDR3 is TGTGCCATCCAGACAGGGGGCTACGAGCAGTACTTC. V usage is TRBV2 and J usage is TRBJ2-7; 9 positions agree with TRBD1. The CDR3 covers 12 residues. Germline V gives CDR1 SNHLY, CDR2 FYNNEI. The V and J ends lost 10 bases and 3 bases, in that order; junction bases with no gene match: 4.